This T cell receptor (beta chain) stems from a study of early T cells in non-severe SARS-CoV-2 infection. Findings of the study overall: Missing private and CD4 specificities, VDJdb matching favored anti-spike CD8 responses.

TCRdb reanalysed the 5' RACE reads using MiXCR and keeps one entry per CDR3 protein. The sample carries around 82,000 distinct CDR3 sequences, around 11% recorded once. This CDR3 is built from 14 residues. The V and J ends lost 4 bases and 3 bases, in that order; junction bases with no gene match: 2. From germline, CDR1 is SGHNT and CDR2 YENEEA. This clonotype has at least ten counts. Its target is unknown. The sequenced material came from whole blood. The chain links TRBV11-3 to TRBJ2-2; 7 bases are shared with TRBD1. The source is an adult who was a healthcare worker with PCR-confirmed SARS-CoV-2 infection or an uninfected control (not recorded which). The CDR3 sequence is CASSSQGDTGELFF. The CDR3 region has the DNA TGTGCCAGCAGCTCCCAGGGGGACACCGGGGAGCTGTTTTTT.